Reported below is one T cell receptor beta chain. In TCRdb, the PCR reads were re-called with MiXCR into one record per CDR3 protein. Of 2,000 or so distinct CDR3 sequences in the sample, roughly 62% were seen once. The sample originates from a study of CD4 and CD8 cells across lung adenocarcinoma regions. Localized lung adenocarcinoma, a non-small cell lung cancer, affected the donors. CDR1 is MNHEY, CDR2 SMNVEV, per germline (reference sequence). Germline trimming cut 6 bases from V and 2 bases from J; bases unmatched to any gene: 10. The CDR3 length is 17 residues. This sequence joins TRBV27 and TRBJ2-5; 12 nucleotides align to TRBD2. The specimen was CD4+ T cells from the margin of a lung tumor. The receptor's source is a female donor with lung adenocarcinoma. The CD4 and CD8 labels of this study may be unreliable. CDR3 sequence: CASRRLAGDPLQETQYF. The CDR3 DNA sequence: TGTGCCAGCAGAAGACTAGCGGGAGATCCCTTACAAGAGACCCAGTACTTC.